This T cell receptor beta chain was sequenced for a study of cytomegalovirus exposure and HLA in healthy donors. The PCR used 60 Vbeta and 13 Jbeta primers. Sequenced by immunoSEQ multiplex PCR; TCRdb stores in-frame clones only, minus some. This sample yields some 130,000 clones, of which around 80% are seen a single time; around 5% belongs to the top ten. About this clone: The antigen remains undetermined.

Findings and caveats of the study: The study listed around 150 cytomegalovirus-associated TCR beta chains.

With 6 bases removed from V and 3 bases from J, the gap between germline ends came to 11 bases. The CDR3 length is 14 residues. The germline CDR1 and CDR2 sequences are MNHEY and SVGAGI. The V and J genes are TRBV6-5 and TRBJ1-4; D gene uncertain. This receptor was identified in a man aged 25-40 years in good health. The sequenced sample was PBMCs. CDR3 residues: CASSSSLANEKLFF. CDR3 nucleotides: TGTGCCAGCAGCTCATCCCTAGCTAATGAAAAACTGTTTTTT.